These 31 T cell receptor beta chains share one sample of origin, sequenced in a study of human T cells and chemical hapten exposure. TCRdb recomputed calls from the RACE reads with MiXCR, one row per CDR3 protein. The table includes 69,000 or so distinct CDR3 sequences, about 9.4% detected once. The time point was: patch test 2, 6 weeks after DPC sensitization. Treatment in this sample: therapeutic diphenylcyclopropenone sensitization with weekly scalp DPC. Source: whole blood, taken in connection with sensitization to the hapten diphenylcyclopropenone (DPC). The receptors were sampled from a woman in her forties or fifties with alopecia areata. Some clones in this sample may be carry-over from other donors' samples.

The gene calls are TRBV7-9 and TRBJ1-1; D remains unclear. V lost 4 bases and J lost 1, with 13 bases in between. The CDR3 loop spans 15 amino acids. CDR1 is SEHNR, CDR2 FQNEAQ, per germline (reference sequence). CDR3 coding DNA: TGTGCCAGCAGCTACCGAGGAGGGCGGAACACTGAAGCTTTCTTT. Translation: CASSYRGGRNTEAFF.

This clonotype has a count of ten or more. This chain uses TRBV5-5 with TRBJ2-1; 8 bases agree with TRBD1. Trimming took 1 base from V and 9 from J; bases not matched to a gene: 9. Germline V gene sequence: CDR1 SGHKS, CDR2 YYEKEE (reference sequence). The CDR3 extends over 15 amino acids. CDR3 coding DNA: TGTGCCAGCAGCTTGTTGGACAGGGTGATTGGTGAGCAGTTCTTC. Amino acids: CASSLLDRVIGEQFF.

In this sample, this clonotype turned up many times. The chain employs TRBV4-1 and TRBJ2-1; TRBD1 is a possible D gene (6 bases). Germline-derived CDR1 and CDR2 are MGHRA and YSYEKL. The length of the CDR3 is 15 residues. V lost 4 bases and J 4 bases, leaving 14 bases between the germline ends. CDR3 loop: CASSLARGQYNEQFF. DNA for the CDR3: TGCGCCAGCAGCCTAGCCCGGGGACAATACAATGAGCAGTTCTTC.

This clonotype was recorded many times. This sequence joins TRBV9 and TRBJ1-6, with D maybe TRBD1 (5 bases). Trimming took 0 bases from V and 6 from J, leaving 7 bases between them. Germline CDR1 reads SGDLS; CDR2 reads YYNGEE. This CDR3 spans 14 amino acids. The CDR3 region has the DNA TGTGCCAGCAGCGTAGGACAGTTTAATTCACCCCTCCACTTT. Translating it yields CASSVGQFNSPLHF.

This clonotype was counted many times. The V and J genes are TRBV5-6 and TRBJ2-1; 7 positions match TRBD2. V trimming: 1 base; J trimming: 2 bases; junction bases outside the gene matches: 6. This CDR3 has 16 residues. Germline-derived CDR1 and CDR2 are SGHDT and YYEEEE. The CDR3 region is CASSLSGVGTYNEQFF. The CDR3 region has the DNA TGTGCCAGCAGCTTGAGCGGGGTGGGTACCTACAATGAGCAGTTCTTC.

This clonotype was recorded many times. V usage is TRBV20-1 and J usage is TRBJ2-7; 13 nucleotides line up with TRBD2. The CDR3 consists of 14 residues. Germline CDR1 is DFQATT and CDR2 is SNEGSKA (reference sequence). Trimming removed 6 bases from V and 6 bases from J; junction bases left unmatched: 8. DNA of the CDR3: TGCAGTGCCAAAACTAGCGGGAGGGCACGCGAGCAGTACTTC. This gives the protein CSAKTSGRAREQYF.

This clonotype was counted at least ten times. The chain carries TRBV9 and TRBJ1-4, with 7 bases matching TRBD1. The CDR3 has 15 amino acids. V was pared by 4 bases and J by 1 base, with 4 bases of the junction left unmatched. Per germline, CDR1 SGDLS and CDR2 YYNGEE. The CDR3 reads CASSLTGVTNEKLFF. In DNA, the CDR3 is TGTGCCAGCAGCTTAACAGGGGTAACTAATGAAAAACTGTTTTTT. Complete variable domain (other parts from reference TRBV9 and TRBJ1-4): DSGVTQTPKHLITATGQRVTLRCSPRSGDLSVYWYQQSLDQGLQFLIQYYNGEERAKGNILERFSAQQFPDLHSELNLSSLELGDSALYFCASSLTGVTNEKLFFGSGTQLSVL.

Sample share makes this clonotype medium-sized. The chain couples TRBV12-3 or TRBV12-4 to TRBJ2-7; D might be TRBD2 (5 bases). This CDR3 region has 15 residues. V lost 5 bases to trimming and J lost 2 bases, with 16 bases between them. CDR3 coding DNA: TGTGCCAGCAGTCTAGGACTTTTAAGTCCCTACGAGCAGTACTTC. Its protein product is CASSLGLLSPYEQYF.

The V call is TRBV9, the J call TRBJ1-1; D is unresolved. The V end was cut by 6 bases, the J end by 0 bases, with 12 bases between. Germline V gene data show CDR1 as SGDLS and CDR2 as YYNGEE. The CDR3 has 14 residues. CDR3 nucleotides: TGTGCCAGCACCGCAGACATCATGAACACTGAAGCTTTCTTT. Translation: CASTADIMNTEAFF.

This clonotype was observed a handful of times. V usage is TRBV6-1 and J usage is TRBJ1-2; 10 bases line up with TRBD1. The junction had 7 bases not matched to a gene; V was cut back by 2 bases and J by 4 bases. Germline CDR1 is MNHNS and CDR2 is SASEGT. The CDR3 length is 16 residues. Written as DNA, the CDR3 is TGTGCCAGCAGTGAACCGAGACAGGGGGCGAGCTATGGCTACACCTTC. It yields the protein CASSEPRQGASYGYTF.

This clonotype was observed a handful of times. The V call is TRBV11-3, the J call TRBJ2-1; D is unresolved. CDR3 length equals 15 residues. CDR1 is SGHNT, CDR2 YENEEA, per germline. Trimming shortened V by 5 bases and J by 2 bases, and 13 bases separated the two germline ends. Here the CDR3 DNA reads TGTGCCAGCAGCCCCTTAGCTTCGACCTACAATGAGCAGTTCTTC. Its translation: CASSPLASTYNEQFF.

This clonotype appeared a few times. The chain links TRBV4-1 to TRBJ2-3; D is unresolved. With 0 bases removed from V and 7 bases from J, the gap between germline ends came to 11 bases. Germline CDR1 and CDR2: MGHRA and YSYEKL. The CDR3 extends over 14 amino acids. The CDR3 spells CASSQDKVPNTQYF. CDR3 DNA: TGCGCCAGCAGCCAAGATAAAGTACCGAATACGCAGTATTTT.

This clonotype was seen many times. CDR3 sequence (DNA): TGTGCCAGCAGCCAGGGGCGCGCCGGGGAGCTGTTTTTT. It is translated as CASSQGRAGELFF. The gene calls are TRBV3-1 and TRBJ2-2, with a possible D match to TRBD1 (5 bases). V gave up 3 bases and J gave up 6 bases, with 8 bases separating them. The V gene's germline CDR1 is LGHDT and CDR2 YNNKEL (reference sequence). The CDR3 covers 13 residues.

With respect to this clonotype: A read error may account for a junction end that differs from germline. CDR3 residues: CSVSVETQHF. CDR3 DNA sequence: TGCAGCGTCTCCGTAGAGACCCAGCACTTC. The genes are TRBV29-1 and TRBJ2-5; no clear D gene. CDR3 length: 10 amino acids. Germline loops: CDR1 SQVTM, CDR2 ANQGSEA.

This clonotype was counted ten times or more. The chain joins TRBV12-3 or TRBV12-4 to TRBJ1-3; D ambiguous. Trimming stripped 5 bases from V and 4 bases from J, with 9 bases between. The CDR3 totals 13 residues. CDR3 region: CASSPAVGNTIYF. CDR3 nucleotide sequence: TGTGCCAGCAGTCCCGCGGTAGGAAACACCATATATTTT.

This clonotype was counted ten times or more. The V call is TRBV6-1, the J call TRBJ2-6, with D possibly being TRBD2 (6 bases). The CDR3 loop spans 13 amino acids. CDR1 and CDR2 (germline): MNHNS, SASEGT. The V and J ends lost 6 bases and 4 bases respectively, with 7 bases between them. The CDR3 loop is CASRAGGANVLTF. For the CDR3, the DNA is TGTGCCAGCAGGGCGGGAGGGGCCAACGTCCTGACTTTC.

This clonotype was picked up many times. The rearrangement links TRBV5-4 to TRBJ2-1; 11 nucleotides agree with TRBD2. Germline V gene sequence: CDR1 SGHNT, CDR2 YYREEE (reference sequence). CDR3 length: 17 amino acids. With 0 bases clipped from V and 7 bases from J, the junction kept 9 bases outside the gene matches. CDR3 DNA sequence: TGTGCCAGCAGCTTGGTGTCTATAGCGGGAGGGCTAAATGAGCAGTTCTTC. Amino acids: CASSLVSIAGGLNEQFF. Full variable domain (rest looked up from reference TRBV5-4 and TRBJ2-1): ETGVTQSPTHLIKTRGQQVTLRCSSQSGHNTVSWYQQALGQGPQFIFQYYREEENGRGNFPPRFSGLQFPNYSSELNVNALELDDSALYLCASSLVSIAGGLNEQFFGPGTRLTVL.

Comment on this clonotype: This may stem from a read error, because a much larger clone lies one nucleotide away. This chain uses TRBV28 with TRBJ2-3; D is ambiguous. This CDR3 has 12 residues. Looked up from germline, CDR1 is MDHEN and CDR2 is SYDVKM. Trimming took off 2 bases at V and 2 bases at J, with 2 bases between the two ends. CDR3 in amino acids: CASSLNTDTQYF. CDR3 bases: TGTGCCAGCAGTTTAAACACAGATACGCAGTATTTT.

At least ten counts were recorded for this clonotype. The gene calls are TRBV20-1 and TRBJ2-5, with D unresolved. Trimming removed 1 base from V and 1 base from J, with 10 bases in between. The germline V gene encodes CDR1 DFQATT and CDR2 SNEGSKA (reference sequence). The CDR3 extends over 14 amino acids. The CDR3 DNA reads TGCAGTGCTAGAGTGCGGCACAGCCAAGAGACCCAGTACTTC. This codes for CSARVRHSQETQYF.

This clonotype has a handful of counts. This chain's CDR3 is CASSSRQGGTGELFF. The CDR3 DNA reads as TGCGCCAGCAGCTCCAGACAGGGTGGGACCGGGGAGCTGTTTTTT. This chain uses TRBV5-1 with TRBJ2-2, with TRBD1 identical over 7 bases. The V gene end was trimmed by 3 bases and the J gene end by 5 bases; junction bases not matched to a gene: 7. Looked up from germline, CDR1 is SGHRS and CDR2 is YFSETQ. This CDR3 is built from 15 residues.

This clonotype was detected many times. This sequence joins TRBV5-4 and TRBJ1-1; TRBD1 matches 7 bases. The CDR3 sequence is 14 residues long. Looked up from germline, CDR1 is SGHNT and CDR2 is YYREEE (reference sequence). V lost 4 bases, J lost 2 bases, and 5 bases stayed unmatched. The CDR3 sequence is CASSRRQGNTEAFF. As DNA, the CDR3 is TGTGCCAGCAGCCGAAGACAGGGAAACACTGAAGCTTTCTTT.

This clonotype was recorded many times. The chain uses TRBV27 and TRBJ2-1; no reliable D call. Trimming left V 6 bases short and J 0 bases short, with 12 bases between. The CDR3 is made up of 15 amino acids. Germline CDR1 MNHEY, CDR2 SMNVEV (reference sequence). CDR3 sequence (DNA): TGTGCCAGCAGGGAGTACCAGAGCTCCTACAATGAGCAGTTCTTC. Translating gives CASREYQSSYNEQFF.

This clonotype was seen a few times. The chain links TRBV18 to TRBJ2-5, with D uncertain. Trimming removed 1 base at V and 0 bases at J, with 0 bases between. Germline V gene sequence: CDR1 KGHSH, CDR2 LQKENI. This CDR3 is built from 12 residues. CDR3 protein: CASSPHQETQYF. The CDR3, as DNA: TGTGCCAGCTCACCACACCAAGAGACCCAGTACTTC.

This clonotype was seen many times. The genes are TRBV7-9 and TRBJ2-1, with D unclear. Per the germline V gene, CDR1 is SEHNR and CDR2 is FQNEAQ (reference sequence). The V end was cut by 5 bases, the J end by 10 bases, with 9 bases between. The CDR3 runs 11 residues. For the CDR3, the DNA is TGTGCCAGCAGCCCGATTCTGGAGCAGTTCTTC. Amino acids: CASSPILEQFF.

This clonotype has just a few counts. V and J are TRBV5-4 and TRBJ2-5; possibly TRBD2 for D (5 bases). The V and J ends lost 4 bases and 5 bases respectively, with 12 bases between them. This CDR3 has 13 residues. Germline CDR1 is SGHNT and CDR2 is YYREEE (reference sequence). The CDR3 spells CASSTEARETQYF. CDR3 in DNA: TGTGCCAGCAGCACGGAGGCGCGGGAGACCCAGTACTTC.

The V call is TRBV6-4, the J call TRBJ2-2; D remains unclear. Germline assignment: CDR1 MRHNA and CDR2 SNTAGT. V lost 2 bases, J lost 4 bases, and 5 bases lay in between. The CDR3 is 13 amino acids. CDR3 region: CASSDKSTGELFF. Written as DNA, the CDR3 is TGTGCCAGCAGTGACAAGAGCACCGGGGAGCTGTTTTTT.

This clonotype was picked up a small number of times. V and J are TRBV6-5 and TRBJ2-1; 10 bases are a match to TRBD2. This CDR3 is built from 17 residues. Trimming removed 3 bases from V and 6 bases from J; junction bases left unmatched: 11. Germline-derived CDR1 and CDR2 are MNHEY and SVGAGI. CDR3 nucleotides: TGTGCCAGCAGTTATCCCCGAGCGGGAGGGCCCGGCAATGAGCAGTTCTTC. This gives the protein CASSYPRAGGPGNEQFF.

There are many counts of this clonotype. This rearrangement joins TRBV7-2 to TRBJ2-1; D gene unclear. This CDR3 comprises 15 residues. Germline V lookup: CDR1 SGHTA, CDR2 FQGNSA. Trimming took 0 bases from V and 8 from J, leaving 14 bases between them. CDR3 bases: TGTGCCAGCAGCTTAGCAAGGCCCCCTTACCATGAGCAGTTCTTC. Its protein is CASSLARPPYHEQFF.

The gene calls are TRBV9 and TRBJ2-7, with 11 bases matching TRBD2. The CDR3 sequence is 17 residues long. J lost 0 bases, V lost 0 bases, and 5 bases had no gene match. Germline CDR1 is SGDLS and CDR2 is YYNGEE. The CDR3 DNA follows: TGTGCCAGCAGCGTAGCTAGCGGGAGGAGTCGCTCCTACGAGCAGTACTTC. It translates to CASSVASGRSRSYEQYF.

This chain joins TRBV3-1 and TRBJ1-1; D might be TRBD1 (6 bases). Germline CDR1 reads LGHDT; CDR2 reads YNNKEL (reference sequence). V lost 3 bases, J lost 10 bases, and 18 bases lay in between. This CDR3 contains 14 residues. The CDR3 spells CASSHTTTGGGAFF. The CDR3 DNA reads as TGTGCCAGCAGCCATACGACGACAGGCGGAGGAGCTTTCTTT.

The rearrangement joins TRBV20-1 to TRBJ1-2, with D perhaps matching TRBD1 (6 bases). This CDR3 is built from 13 residues. CDR1 and CDR2 from the germline V gene are DFQATT and SNEGSKA (reference sequence). V lost 5 bases and J 0 bases, leaving 10 bases between the germline ends. In DNA, the CDR3 is TGCAGTGCTCCCCACAGGGCTAACTATGGCTACACCTTC. This gives the protein CSAPHRANYGYTF.